This T cell receptor beta chain was identified during a study of blood T cell repertoires in COVID-19. Trimming took 3 bases from V and 7 from J; bases not matched to a gene: 10. Germline V gene data show CDR1 as KGHSH and CDR2 as LQKENI. The CDR3 consists of 15 residues. Ages ranged from about 18 to 100 years, with residence in about 23 US areas. Cohorts were determined from participant-reported clinical history. Method: immunoSEQ multiplex PCR; TCRdb's copy keeps in-frame clones and lacks some. Here the sample spans around 290,000 clones, roughly 86% being singletons. The genes are TRBV18 and TRBJ2-5; 8 bases agree with TRBD2. The sequencing sample was made of PBMCs or T cells enriched from blood (not recorded which). The TCR comes from a woman aged 18-29 years who had recovered from COVID-19. The CDR3 spells CASSPGTSGMWTQYF. The CDR3 coding sequence is TGTGCCAGCTCACCCGGGACTAGTGGCATGTGGACCCAGTACTTC.